The 24 T cell receptor beta chains listed next were all sequenced from one sample in a study of control samples from healthy donors and cancer patients. TCRdb's copy holds only in-frame clones and misses some; the assay was immunoSEQ multiplex PCR. The top ten clones hold about 40% of a sample with about 120,000 clones, about 90% of them seen once. Sample: blood. These receptors were taken from a man aged 50-60 years in good health.

The rearrangement uses TRBV5-4 and TRBJ2-2; D unresolved. V was trimmed by 0 bases and J by 1 base, leaving 7 bases between them. The CDR3 has 15 residues. Per germline, CDR1 SGHNT and CDR2 YYREEE (reference sequence). CDR3 DNA sequence: TGTGCCAGCAGCTTGGCTACAAGGAACACCGGGGAGCTGTTTTTT. As protein: CASSLATRNTGELFF.

The table lists this clone with a few counts. The V and J genes are TRBV9 and TRBJ2-2; 7 nucleotides agree with TRBD2. The CDR3 is 15 residues long. V gave up 2 bases and J gave up 2 bases; unmatched junction bases: 3. The V gene's germline CDR1 is SGDLS and CDR2 YYNGEE. This CDR3 reads CASSVLAVNTGELFF. The CDR3 region has the DNA TGTGCCAGCAGCGTTCTAGCGGTAAACACCGGGGAGCTGTTTTTT.

The rearrangement joins TRBV5-1 to TRBJ1-1; unclear D gene. There are 15 residues in the CDR3. V lost 0 bases and J 2 bases, leaving 11 bases between the germline ends. CDR1 is SGHRS, CDR2 YFSETQ, per germline. In DNA, the CDR3 is TGCGCCAGCAGCTTGGCCGGAGCAGTTAACACTGAAGCTTTCTTT. Translation gives CASSLAGAVNTEAFF. The whole variable domain, remainder taken from reference TRBV5-1 and TRBJ1-1, is KAGVTQTPRYLIKTRGQQVTLSCSPISGHRSVSWYQQTPGQGLQFLFEYFSETQRNKGNFPGRFSGRQFSNSRSEMNVSTLELGDSALYLCASSLAGAVNTEAFFGQGTRLTVV.

The genes are TRBV20-1 and TRBJ2-5; maybe TRBD2 (5 bases). CDR3 length: 11 residues. Trimming removed 0 bases at V and 11 bases at J, with 10 bases between. Germline CDR1 reads DFQATT; CDR2 reads SNEGSKA (reference sequence). The CDR3 region is CSARDLGEQYF. The CDR3 coding sequence is TGCAGTGCTAGAGATCTCGGGGAACAGTACTTC.

The genes are TRBV27 and TRBJ2-4; 8 bases agree with TRBD1. This CDR3 is built from 14 residues. Germline loops: CDR1 MNHEY, CDR2 SMNVEV (reference sequence). V was pared by 4 bases and J by 7 bases, with 6 bases of the junction left unmatched. The CDR3 sequence: CASSSLDRANIQYF. For the CDR3, the DNA is TGTGCCAGCAGTTCCCTGGACAGGGCGAACATTCAGTACTTC.

The V gene is TRBV5-1, the J gene TRBJ1-3; D might be TRBD1 (5 bases). Trimming pared 0 bases from V and 6 bases from J, leaving 10 bases between. The CDR3 covers 14 residues. CDR1 SGHRS and CDR2 YFSETQ come from the germline V gene. CDR3 nucleotide sequence: TGCGCCAGCAGCTTGGAGGGACTGATAAACACCATATATTTT. This codes for CASSLEGLINTIYF.

The chain recombines TRBV14 with TRBJ1-6, with 7 bases lining up with TRBD1. Germline V lookup: CDR1 SGHDN, CDR2 FVKESK. This CDR3 is 15 amino acids long. V lost 2 bases and J lost 9; bases outside the gene matches: 7. The CDR3 DNA reads as TGTGCCAGCAGCCAATATCACAGGGGTCTTTCACCCCTCCACTTT. It specifies CASSQYHRGLSPLHF.

CDR3 region: CASSSGATGPQEKQFF. The CDR3 DNA is TGTGCCAGCAGCTCAGGGGCAACAGGCCCCCAGGAGAAGCAGTTCTTC. V and J are TRBV3-1 (or the pseudogene TRBV3-2) and TRBJ2-1; weak D call: TRBD1 (6 bases). Germline CDR1 is LGHDT and CDR2 is YNNKEL (reference sequence). V lost 5 bases, J lost 11 bases, and 25 bases lay in between. CDR3 length: 16 amino acids.

In this sample, this clone turned up once. The chain couples TRBV5-8 to TRBJ1-4; unclear D gene. The germline gives CDR1 SGHTS, CDR2 YDEGEE. Trimming removed 1 base at V and 0 bases at J, with 19 bases between. The CDR3 extends over 19 amino acids. For the CDR3, the DNA is TGTGCCAGCAGCTTGTATTTCGTCGGGTACTCTCCAACTAATGAAAAACTGTTTTTT. Protein: CASSLYFVGYSPTNEKLFF.

The gene calls are TRBV29-1 and TRBJ2-5, with 10 bases aligning to TRBD2. V dropped 4 bases and J dropped 7; count of bases not matched to a gene: 9. CDR3 size: 14 residues. From germline, CDR1 is SQVTM and CDR2 ANQGSEA. CDR3 protein: CSVALAGATGTQYF. The DNA for the CDR3 is TGCAGCGTTGCCCTAGCGGGGGCAACAGGGACCCAGTACTTC.

CDR3 in amino acids: CASSSTGRNSPLHF. In DNA, the CDR3 is TGTGCCAGCAGCTCAACAGGGCGTAATTCACCCCTCCACTTT. This chain uses TRBV7-6 with TRBJ1-6; possible D gene TRBD1, 6 bases. CDR3 size: 14 residues. V shed 4 bases and J shed 6 bases, with 10 bases lying between them. CDR1 and CDR2 (germline): SGHVS, FNYEAQ.

The J gene is TRBJ2-2, the V gene TRBV5-4; D tentatively reads TRBD1 or TRBD2 (5 bases each). V lost 4 bases, J lost 2 bases, and 18 bases lay in between. CDR1 and CDR2 from the germline V gene are SGHNT and YYREEE (reference sequence). The CDR3 covers 17 residues. The CDR3, as DNA: TGTGCCAGCAGCCAGACGGGACGGGGAACTAACACCGGGGAGCTGTTTTTT. Protein product: CASSQTGRGTNTGELFF.

The chain is built from TRBV3-1 (or the pseudogene TRBV3-2) and TRBJ2-2, with TRBD1 matching 10 bases. The CDR3 contains 15 residues. The germline CDR1 and CDR2 sequences are LGHDT and YNNKEL (reference sequence). V shed 4 bases, J shed 3 bases, and the junction held 2 bases outside the gene matches. The chain's CDR3 is CASSLGQGYTGELFF. CDR3 DNA sequence: TGTGCCAGCAGCCTGGGACAGGGGTACACCGGGGAGCTGTTTTTT.

This chain uses TRBV29-1 with TRBJ1-1; D gene unclear. This CDR3 comprises 14 residues. The germline V gene has CDR1 SQVTM and CDR2 ANQGSEA. The germline V and J ends were trimmed by 5 bases and 2 bases, with 15 bases remaining between them. CDR3 in amino acids: CSVPRAGSNTEAFF. CDR3 DNA: TGCAGCGTTCCACGGGCAGGAAGTAACACTGAAGCTTTCTTT.

J is TRBJ1-5 and V is TRBV6-5; no clear D gene. Germline-derived CDR1 and CDR2 are MNHEY and SVGAGI. The CDR3 runs to 14 residues. The ends were cut back, 1 base at V and 3 bases at J, with 7 bases in the middle. Here the CDR3 reads CASSYLGNNQPQHF. CDR3 sequence (DNA): TGTGCCAGCAGTTACTTGGGAAACAATCAGCCCCAGCATTTT.

The chain joins TRBV6-5 to TRBJ2-7; D not certain. This CDR3 contains 13 residues. V lost 8 bases and J lost 7, with 18 bases in between. The V gene's germline CDR1 is MNHEY and CDR2 SVGAGI. CDR3 bases: TGTGCCAGCTCTCCGGCGAGAGTTGGAGAGCAGTACTTC. It yields the protein CASSPARVGEQYF.

This chain connects TRBV15 to TRBJ2-2; 12 nucleotides agree with TRBD1. The CDR3 is 19 amino acids. With V trimmed by 3 bases and J by 1 base, 9 bases remained unmatched. The V gene's germline CDR1 is LNHNV and CDR2 YYDKDF (reference sequence). In DNA form, the CDR3 reads TGTGCCACCAGCAGTACCCCCGGGACAGGGGGCAAGAACACCGGGGAGCTGTTTTTT. Translating it yields CATSSTPGTGGKNTGELFF.

V gene TRBV6-2 or TRBV6-3 combines with J gene TRBJ1-6, with D maybe TRBD1 (6 bases). Per the germline V gene, CDR1 is MNHEY and CDR2 is SVGEGT. The length of the CDR3 is 16 residues. Trimming cost V 2 bases and J 9 bases, with 17 bases left between them. CDR3 sequence (DNA): TGTGCCAGCAGTTACGAGGGGCAGGGGCAGGGTTCACCCCTCCACTTT. Protein: CASSYEGQGQGSPLHF.

This chain uses TRBV5-1 with TRBJ2-5, with D possibly matching TRBD2 (7 bases). The germline gives CDR1 SGHRS, CDR2 YFSETQ. This CDR3 contains 17 residues. V shed 0 bases and J shed 2 bases, with 17 bases lying between them. The CDR3 loop reads CASSLGWGGLGQETQYF. CDR3 DNA: TGCGCCAGCAGCTTGGGCTGGGGGGGCCTAGGACAAGAGACCCAGTACTTC. Combining the CDR3 with reference TRBV5-1 and TRBJ2-5 gives the whole variable domain KAGVTQTPRYLIKTRGQQVTLSCSPISGHRSVSWYQQTPGQGLQFLFEYFSETQRNKGNFPGRFSGRQFSNSRSEMNVSTLELGDSALYLCASSLGWGGLGQETQYFGPGTRLLVL.

The V and J genes are TRBV29-1 and TRBJ2-7; the match to TRBD1 covers 8 bases. Unmatched junction bases numbered 9, after V lost 6 bases and J lost 5 bases. Germline V gene data show CDR1 as SQVTM and CDR2 as ANQGSEA. The CDR3 has 13 residues. The CDR3 region has the DNA TGCAGCGTCCAGGGGGCGCGGTGGGACGAGCAGTACTTC. It is translated as CSVQGARWDEQYF.

The gene calls are TRBV7-6 and TRBJ2-1, with 11 positions matching TRBD1. Germline V gene data show CDR1 as SGHVS and CDR2 as FNYEAQ. This CDR3 contains 17 residues. V gave up 4 bases and J gave up 3 bases; unmatched junction bases: 8. The CDR3 DNA sequence: TGTGCCAGCAGCTCGACTGGGACAGGGGGGTTCTACAATGAGCAGTTCTTC. It yields the protein CASSSTGTGGFYNEQFF.

The chain uses TRBV10-3 and TRBJ2-3; TRBD1 matches at 9 bases. The CDR3 covers 16 residues. In germline, CDR1 is ENHRY, CDR2 SYGVKD. J lost 2 bases, V lost 0 bases, and 3 bases had no gene match. The CDR3, as DNA: TGTGCCATCAGTGAGTCTAGGGACAGGGCCACAGATACGCAGTATTTT. This gives the protein CAISESRDRATDTQYF.

This clone was picked up one time. This rearrangement joins TRBV27 to TRBJ2-3, with D unresolved. Germline V gives CDR1 MNHEY, CDR2 SMNVEV (reference sequence). Between the trimmed V and J ends, which lost 5 bases and 5 bases, there was a span of 11 bases. CDR3 length: 13 residues. The CDR3 coding sequence is TGTGCCAGCAGTCCACGCGCCAAAGATACGCAGTATTTT. Residues: CASSPRAKDTQYF.

V gene TRBV30 combines with J gene TRBJ1-4, with 7 bases matching TRBD1. The CDR3 totals 14 residues. Losses at the gene ends were 3 bases for V and 3 bases for J; bases not matched to a gene: 4. The germline CDR1 and CDR2 sequences are GTSNPN and SVGIG (reference sequence). The chain's CDR3 is CAWRKGAPNEKLFF. CDR3 DNA: TGTGCCTGGAGGAAGGGGGCGCCTAATGAAAAACTGTTTTTT.